A single sample is the source of the 32 T cell receptor beta chains below, sequenced in a study of blood T cells in healthy people across ages. Through a sample-barcoded 5' primer and a J-beta primer mix, a second PCR was run for roughly 7 to 12 cycles. TCRdb reprocessed the 5' RACE reads via MiXCR and lists one record per CDR3 protein. This table has around 970,000 distinct CDR3 sequences, roughly 51% appearing once. Sequenced: blood. Receptors were obtained from an older woman in good health.

V is TRBV29-1 and J is TRBJ2-7; D is uncertain. This CDR3 is 14 amino acids long. The V end lost 5 bases, the J end lost 1 base, and 15 bases lay between the germline ends. CDR1 SQVTM and CDR2 ANQGSEA come from the germline V gene. The CDR3 DNA sequence: TGCAGCGTTTGGGTGGGTCCCCCGTCCTACGAGCAGTACTTC. Its protein is CSVWVGPPSYEQYF.

J is TRBJ2-5 and V is TRBV10-3; 7 bases fit TRBD1. The germline V gene encodes CDR1 ENHRY and CDR2 SYGVKD. The J segment lost 2 bases and the V segment lost 4 bases, leaving 13 bases of the junction unmatched. The CDR3 length is 17 residues. The CDR3 loop reads CAISAETGKRAQETQYF. DNA for the CDR3: TGTGCCATCAGTGCAGAGACAGGGAAGAGGGCTCAAGAGACCCAGTACTTC.

A few counts support this clonotype. The V call is TRBV7-3, the J call TRBJ2-7, with 9 positions matching TRBD1. Per germline, CDR1 SGHTA and CDR2 FQGTGA. V gave up 9 bases and J gave up 2 bases; unmatched junction bases: 5. The CDR3 runs 13 residues. CDR3 coding DNA: TGTGCCAGGTGGGACAGGGAGCCCTACGAGCAGTACTTC. Protein product: CARWDREPYEQYF. Full variable domain (outside the CDR3, taken from reference TRBV7-3 and TRBJ2-7): GAGVSQTPSNKVTEKGKYVELRCDPISGHTALYWYRQSLGQGPEFLIYFQGTGAADDSGLPNDRFFAVRPEGSVSTLKIQRTERGDSAVYLCARWDREPYEQYFGPGTRLTVT.

This clonotype was recorded a few times. The chain couples TRBV5-1 to TRBJ2-7; 8 bases agree with TRBD1. CDR3 length: 16 residues. The V and J ends lost 4 bases and 3 bases, in that order; junction bases with no gene match: 12. Germline V CDR1 and CDR2: SGHRS, YFSETQ. In nucleotides, the CDR3 is TGCGCCAGCAGCCCGACCCTTGGGACAGGAAACTACGAGCAGTACTTC. This sequence encodes CASSPTLGTGNYEQYF.

This sequence joins TRBV10-3 and TRBJ2-3; no definite D call. The CDR3 length is 15 residues. CDR1 ENHRY and CDR2 SYGVKD come from the germline V gene. V dropped 3 bases and J dropped 0 bases, with 10 bases sitting between them. As DNA, the CDR3 is TGTGCCATCAGTGACCATGGCGGAAGCACAGATACGCAGTATTTT. It yields the protein CAISDHGGSTDTQYF.

This clonotype appeared a few times. This chain connects TRBV13 to TRBJ2-7; TRBD2 matches 7 bases. The V gene's germline CDR1 is PRHDT and CDR2 FYEKMQ (reference sequence). V dropped 1 base and J dropped 4; count of bases not matched to a gene: 7. The CDR3 is 15 residues long. DNA for the CDR3: TGTGCCAGCAGCTTAGTGGGGGAGGGCCGGTACGAGCAGTACTTC. It specifies CASSLVGEGRYEQYF.

The V gene is TRBV4-2, the J gene TRBJ2-1, with no clear D. Germline lookup yields CDR1 LGHNA and CDR2 YNFKEQ. The CDR3 extends over 15 amino acids. The V end lost 0 bases, the J end lost 11 bases, and 17 bases lay between the germline ends. Here the CDR3 reads CASSQERLHGDKQFF. CDR3 bases: TGTGCCAGCAGCCAAGAGCGTCTACACGGCGATAAGCAGTTCTTC.

As concerns this clonotype: A junction boundary mismatches the germline segment, possibly from a read error. The chain recombines TRBV7-2 with TRBJ2-1; maybe TRBD2 (7 bases). Germline CDR1 SGHTA, CDR2 FQGNSA. This CDR3 spans 16 amino acids. This CDR3 is CAGSNSRGGSYNEQFF. The CDR3 bases are TGTGCCGGCAGCAACTCAAGGGGGGGCTCCTACAATGAGCAGTTCTTC.

This clonotype appeared a few times. This chain joins TRBV29-1 and TRBJ1-2; no clear D. This CDR3 has 11 residues. Germline V gene lookup returns CDR1 SQVTM and CDR2 ANQGSEA. V gave up 4 bases and J gave up 3 bases, with 6 bases separating them. DNA for the CDR3: TGCAGCGTTGTCTCCCACTATGGCTACACCTTC. It translates to CSVVSHYGYTF. The full variable domain, with the rest looked up from reference TRBV29-1 and TRBJ1-2, is SAVISQKPSRDICQRGTSLTIQCQVDSQVTMMFWYRQQPGQSLTLIATANQGSEATYESGFVIDKFPISRPNLTFSTLTVSNMSPEDSSIYLCSVVSHYGYTFGSGTRLTVV.

V and J are TRBV12-3 or TRBV12-4 and TRBJ2-3, with D possibly being TRBD2 (6 bases). This CDR3 has 16 residues. Trimming shortened V by 6 bases and J by 1 base, and 17 bases separated the two germline ends. The CDR3 region is CASSAGTLIRTDTQYF. As DNA, the CDR3 is TGTGCCAGCAGCGCCGGGACTCTTATACGCACAGATACGCAGTATTTT.

With regard to this clonotype: Germline is not matched at one junction end, which may reflect a read error. The chain couples TRBV5-1 to TRBJ1-1; tentatively, D is TRBD1 (5 bases). The germline V gene encodes CDR1 SGHRS and CDR2 YFSETQ. The CDR3 length is 13 residues. In nucleotides, the CDR3 is TGCGCCGGCAGTACCAGGGACGGACTGGGAGCTTTCTTT. Residues: CAGSTRDGLGAFF. Together with reference TRBV5-1 and TRBJ1-1, the CDR3 gives the full variable domain: KAGVTQTPRYLIKTRGQQVTLSCSPISGHRSVSWYQQTPGQGLQFLFEYFSETQRNKGNFPGRFSGRQFSNSRSEMNVSTLELGDSALYLCAGSTRDGLGAFFGQGTRLTVV.

The V call is TRBV20-1, the J call TRBJ2-1; D is perhaps TRBD1 or TRBD2 (5 bases each). Germline V gene sequence: CDR1 DFQATT, CDR2 SNEGSKA (reference sequence). V lost 3 bases, J lost 4 bases, and 13 bases lay in between. This CDR3 spans 14 amino acids. The CDR3: CSASWGMAYNEQFF. The CDR3 nucleotides read TGCAGTGCTAGTTGGGGGATGGCTTACAATGAGCAGTTCTTC.

The gene calls are TRBV12-3 or TRBV12-4 and TRBJ2-7; D not resolved. The CDR3 runs 13 residues. V was pared by 2 bases and J by 1 base, with 6 bases between. The CDR3 nucleotides are TGTGCCAGCAGTTTACTACAGTCCTACGAGCAGTACTTC. Its protein product is CASSLLQSYEQYF.

This chain joins TRBV25-1 and TRBJ1-2; perhaps TRBD1 as D (5 bases). CDR1 and CDR2 from the germline V gene are MGHDK and SYGVNS. The CDR3 runs to 13 residues. Trimming cost V 3 bases and J 5 bases, with 10 bases left between them. CDR3 DNA sequence: TGTGCCAGCAGTGAGGGGCCGGCATATGGCTACACCTTC. This translates into CASSEGPAYGYTF.

The chain links TRBV6-5 to TRBJ2-1; TRBD1 matches 9 bases. The CDR3 is made up of 14 amino acids. Trimming cost V 6 bases and J 6 bases; bases outside gene matches: 6. CDR1 is MNHEY, CDR2 SVGAGI, per germline. Written as DNA, the CDR3 is TGTGCCAGCAGCGCGGACAGGGGATTCAATGAGCAGTTCTTC. Protein product: CASSADRGFNEQFF.

A note on this clonotype: At one end, the junction sequence differs from germline, possibly due to a read error. This chain uses TRBV12-3 or TRBV12-4 with TRBJ2-2, with 8 bases fitting TRBD1. This CDR3 is 16 amino acids long. CDR3 coding DNA: TGTGCCAGCAGCTATAGCAGGGGGCGCATCACCGGGAAGCTGTTTTTT. This translates into CASSYSRGRITGKLFF.

The V gene is TRBV20-1, the J gene TRBJ1-6; D is undetermined. CDR1 and CDR2 from the germline V gene are DFQATT and SNEGSKA (reference sequence). The CDR3 is 13 amino acids. V was shortened by 6 bases and J by 11 bases, with 17 bases between the two germline ends. The CDR3 loop reads CSALSGWRTPLHF. CDR3 in DNA: TGCAGTGCCTTAAGTGGATGGAGGACACCCCTCCACTTT.

V and J are TRBV5-1 and TRBJ2-1, with 7 bases aligning to TRBD1. CDR1 and CDR2 from the germline V gene are SGHRS and YFSETQ. V was clipped by 4 bases and J by 0 bases; unmatched bases: 7. The CDR3 runs to 16 residues. DNA for the CDR3: TGCGCCAGCAGCCGCCCCGGGACAGACTCCTACAATGAGCAGTTCTTC. Its protein product is CASSRPGTDSYNEQFF.

Details on this clonotype: A much larger clonotype is one base distant, so this may be a read error. The CDR3 coding sequence is TGTGCCAGCAGTCTCGGGAACAATGGGCAGTTCTTC. Its translation: CASSLGNNGQFF. The chain joins TRBV2 to TRBJ2-1; perhaps TRBD2 as D (5 bases). This CDR3 region has 12 residues. Germline CDR1 and CDR2: SNHLY and FYNNEI. Full variable domain (rest looked up from reference TRBV2 and TRBJ2-1): EPEVTQTPSHQVTQMGQEVILRCVPISNHLYFYWYRQILGQKVEFLVSFYNNEISEKSEIFDDQFSVERPDGSNFTLKIRSTKLEDSAMYFCASSLGNNGQFFGPGTRLTVL.

V and J are TRBV30 and TRBJ2-6, with TRBD2 as a possible D gene (6 bases). Germline assignment: CDR1 GTSNPN and CDR2 SVGIG (reference sequence). This CDR3 has 16 amino acids. Between the trimmed V and J ends, which lost 8 bases and 0 bases, there was a span of 17 bases. CDR3 DNA: TGTGCCGGGTGCCCGGGACTGAGCTCTGGGGCCAACGTCCTGACTTTC. Its protein is CAGCPGLSSGANVLTF.

As for this clonotype: Germline and junction disagree at one end, which may indicate a read error. The gene calls are TRBV4-2 and TRBJ2-1, with 8 bases that match TRBD2. The CDR3 contains 16 residues. Per the germline V gene, CDR1 is LGHNA and CDR2 is YNFKEQ. CDR3 bases: TGTCCCAGCAGCCAAGATCCGGGACTAGTAGCTAATGAGCAGTTCTTC. It is translated as CPSSQDPGLVANEQFF.

The chain uses TRBV29-1 and TRBJ2-1; 9 bases are shared with TRBD2. The CDR3 has 13 amino acids. With 2 bases clipped from V and 9 bases from J, the junction kept 5 bases outside the gene matches. Germline V CDR1 and CDR2: SQVTM, ANQGSEA. The CDR3 sequence is CSVESLAGVEQFF. CDR3 nucleotide sequence: TGCAGCGTTGAAAGTTTAGCGGGAGTTGAGCAGTTCTTC.

The CDR3 protein is CASSQGLALSYEQYF. The CDR3 nucleotides read TGTGCCAGCAGCCAAGGCCTAGCGCTATCCTACGAGCAGTACTTC. The chain joins TRBV3-1 to TRBJ2-7, with a tentative D call TRBD2 (6 bases). Germline CDR1 LGHDT, CDR2 YNNKEL (reference sequence). The CDR3 length is 15 residues. Trimming removed 1 base from V and 1 base from J, with 11 bases in between.

The count of this clonotype is one. CDR3 protein: CASSLGGAQGYTF. The CDR3 DNA reads TGTGCCAGCAGTCTAGGGGGGGCGCAGGGCTACACCTTC. The chain employs TRBV28 and TRBJ1-2; a possible D gene is TRBD1 (6 bases). From germline, CDR1 is MDHEN and CDR2 SYDVKM. V lost 5 bases and J lost 8, with 15 bases in between. The CDR3 runs to 13 residues.

V gene TRBV20-1 combines with J gene TRBJ2-2; D may be TRBD1 (6 bases). This CDR3 is built from 14 residues. Germline CDR1 DFQATT, CDR2 SNEGSKA (reference sequence). Trimming left V 2 bases short and J 1 base short, with 8 bases between. CDR3 nucleotides: TGCAGTGCTAGACAACAGGGGAACACCGGGGAGCTGTTTTTT. It yields the protein CSARQQGNTGELFF.

This rearrangement joins TRBV7-2 to TRBJ2-7, with 9 bases that match TRBD2. V gave up 1 base and J gave up 5 bases; unmatched junction bases: 15. Germline CDR1 and CDR2: SGHTA and FQGNSA. The CDR3 totals 18 residues. CDR3 sequence reads: CASSLVFGYVRGGDEQYF. The CDR3 nucleotides are TGTGCCAGCAGCTTAGTTTTCGGCTATGTGCGGGGGGGAGACGAGCAGTACTTC. The whole variable domain, filled in from reference TRBV7-2 and TRBJ2-7, reads GAGVSQSPSNKVTEKGKDVELRCDPISGHTALYWYRQSLGQGLEFLIYFQGNSAPDKSGLPSDRFSAERTGGSVSTLTIQRTQQEDSAVYLCASSLVFGYVRGGDEQYFGPGTRLTVT.

The V and J genes are TRBV12-3 or TRBV12-4 and TRBJ2-1; 11 nucleotides agree with TRBD2. V shed 2 bases, J shed 4 bases, and the junction held 4 bases outside the gene matches. This CDR3 contains 16 residues. For the CDR3, the DNA is TGTGCCAGCAGTTTATATGGGACTAGCGGATACAATGAGCAGTTCTTC. It codes for CASSLYGTSGYNEQFF.

J is TRBJ2-3 and V is TRBV12-3 or TRBV12-4; a weak D match, TRBD2 (5 bases). The CDR3 is made up of 15 amino acids. The V and J ends lost 4 bases and 2 bases respectively, with 13 bases between them. CDR3 coding DNA: TGTGCCAGCAGTTACCCAGGACTTCACACAGATACGCAGTATTTT. It yields the protein CASSYPGLHTDTQYF.

This chain links TRBV29-1 with TRBJ2-7, with TRBD1 as a possible D gene (6 bases). Germline loops: CDR1 SQVTM, CDR2 ANQGSEA. The germline V and J ends were trimmed by 7 bases and 6 bases, with 19 bases remaining between them. This CDR3 comprises 13 residues. CDR3 nucleotides: TGCAGCGCCTCAGAAAACCCCAGGGGCGAGCAGTACTTC. Residues: CSASENPRGEQYF.

Only a few counts were recorded for this clonotype. The chain recombines TRBV10-2 with TRBJ2-7; D is unresolved. CDR3 length equals 15 residues. Germline V CDR1 and CDR2: WSHSY, SAAADI. The germline V and J ends were trimmed by 3 bases and 0 bases, with 12 bases remaining between them. CDR3 in amino acids: CASSEITVYSYEQYF. CDR3 nucleotides: TGCGCCAGCAGTGAAATAACCGTTTACTCCTACGAGCAGTACTTC.

The CDR3 loop is CASRLPIAGDTQYF. The CDR3 nucleotides are TGTGCCAGCAGACTCCCAATAGCTGGAGATACGCAGTATTTT. J is TRBJ2-3 and V is TRBV2, with D unclear. CDR1 and CDR2 (germline): SNHLY, FYNNEI. This CDR3 contains 14 residues. V gave up 6 bases and J gave up 5 bases, with 15 bases separating them.

The chain links TRBV3-1 to TRBJ2-2, with D possibly TRBD1 on 5 matching bases. V was trimmed by 4 bases and J by 8 bases, leaving 14 bases between them. The CDR3 consists of 14 residues. CDR1 is LGHDT and CDR2 is YNNKEL in the germline V gene (reference sequence). The chain's CDR3 is CASSRIGASGELFF. CDR3 sequence (DNA): TGTGCCAGCAGCCGCATAGGGGCTTCGGGGGAGCTGTTTTTT. The full variable domain, rest sourced from reference TRBV3-1 and TRBJ2-2, is DTAVSQTPKYLVTQMGNDKSIKCEQNLGHDTMYWYKQDSKKFLKIMFSYNNKELIINETVPNRFSPKSPDKAHLNLHINSLELGDSAVYFCASSRIGASGELFFGEGSRLTVL.